The following is a T cell receptor (beta chain) sequence with its context. The table lists this clonotype with a few counts. The antigen it binds to is not known. No base quality information exists; no much larger clone differs at one position. Library preparation employed RT-PCR. Sequencing relied on an Illumina HiSeq 2500. TCRdb took the public reads, trimmed them with fastp at Q25, ran MiXCR for clone calling and kept in-frame beta chains. Merged by CDR3 protein, the rows form single entries marked with the most common genes and DNA. This sample gives hundreds of thousands of distinct CDR3 sequences in total; about 14% of them show up just once. The top ten constitute roughly 6.4% of the sample. This specimen comes from a study of response to subunit inactivated influenza vaccine (dated by TCRdb to 2016 to 2019). A note on the overall study: Deep quantitative profiling of the T cell receptor repertoire was used in the study to follow responses to a trivalent subunit inactivated influenza vaccine.

Deletion took 8 bases off V and 3 bases off J, with a span of 14 bases between the germline ends. Inclusive of the bounding cysteine and phenylalanine, the CDR3 is 14 residues long. The retained sequence is limited to the CDR3, 42 bases, with the frame set at the first base. Beyond this particular receptor, the publication reports: The authors proposed that each seasonal influenza vaccination may bring in only a limited number of new T cells.

This specimen consisted of PBMCs from blood, obtained less than 15 days before vaccination. This receptor chain uses TRBV12-3 or TRBV12-4 and TRBJ2-1, with no confident D gene call. The receptor's source is a man aged 45-65 years who received an inactivated influenza vaccine. Donor details come from another sample of the same person, matched by shared clones. The CDR3 loop reads CASGSGPYYNEQFF. The nucleotide sequence is TGTGCCAGCGGGTCTGGACCGTACTACAATGAGCAGTTCTTC.